This TCR beta chain was sequenced during a study of early T cells in non-severe SARS-CoV-2 infection. Study-level background: Unpaired chains resulted from sequencing bulk RNA of unsorted whole blood. Study outcomes and limitations: Matches to VDJdb favored anti-spike CD8 responses and missed private and CD4 specificities.

J lost 2 bases, V lost 5 bases, and 4 bases had no gene match. Germline V gene data show CDR1 as LNHDA and CDR2 as SQIVND (reference sequence). There are 17 residues in the CDR3. Unique molecular identifiers were affixed to single, distinct cDNA molecules. TCRdb independently ran MiXCR on the 5' RACE reads; one entry per CDR3 protein. The sample yields about 50,000 distinct CDR3 sequences, around 6.5% seen once. This clonotype has a handful of counts. As yet, its antigen is unknown. Sequencing used whole blood, obtained at baseline. The origin of this receptor is an adult who was a healthcare worker with PCR-confirmed SARS-CoV-2 infection or an uninfected control (not recorded which). The chain has TRBV19 and TRBJ2-2; 14 bases agree with TRBD2. CDR3 sequence: CASSPGLAGGNTGELFF. CDR3 DNA sequence: TGTGCCAGTAGTCCAGGACTAGCGGGGGGCAACACCGGGGAGCTGTTTTTT.